This TCR beta chain was captured by sequencing in a study of cytomegalovirus exposure and HLA in healthy donors. V lost 3 bases and J 0 bases, leaving 12 bases between the germline ends. CDR1 is LNHNV, CDR2 YYDKDF, per germline (reference sequence). The CDR3 length is 17 residues. Nominal health characterized the donors when sampled, though unrecorded immune exposures were likely. Regarding the study as a whole: For most subjects, TCR beta sequences were reported to predict HLA-A and HLA-B alleles with accuracy. As a later analysis showed, a missense DCLRE1C variant was linked to trimming of TCR beta V- and J-genes. A later analysis by the authors found several of the most significant clusters apparently linked to common viral pathogens.

This clone has a single count. Its matching antigen is unknown. Vbeta (60) and Jbeta (13) primers were used in the PCR. Data came from immunoSEQ multiplex PCR; TCRdb stores just in-frame clones and leaves some out. The profile shows 97,000 or so clones, under 75% of them singletons. The TCR comes from a man between 50 and 59 years old in good health and CMV-seronegative. What was sequenced was PBMCs. The chain couples TRBV15 to TRBJ2-6, with TRBD1 as a possible D gene (5 bases). As DNA, the CDR3 is TGTGCCACCAGCAGGCACAGGTATTCCTCTGGGGCCAACGTCCTGACTTTC. Protein: CATSRHRYSSGANVLTF.